The rows below give T cell receptor beta chains drawn from one sample of a study of CD8 T cells in ankylosing spondylitis. TCRdb recomputed calls from the 5' RACE reads with MiXCR, one row per CDR3 protein. In the table there are under 250,000 distinct CDR3 sequences, around 8% of which are singletons. Sample: blood, either unsorted or a sorted T cell fraction (not recorded which). These receptors were collected from a female donor with ankylosing spondylitis or in good health (not recorded which). CDR3s include the opening cysteine and the closing phenylalanine or tryptophan. The D gene is left open where the match is weak. Clone size appears in some rows only: once, few, many, or a class for an expanded clone.

j_call clone_size d_call v_call cdr3_aa cdr3_nt
TRBJ2-7 many TRBD2 TRBV5-1 CASSLSRGSSYEQYF TGCGCCAGCAGCCTTTCGCGGGGGTCGAGTTACGAGCAGTACTTC
TRBJ1-4 many NA TRBV3-1 CASSHGSTNEKLFF TGTGCCAGCAGTCACGGATCAACTAATGAAAAACTGTTTTTT
TRBJ2-7 many NA TRBV15 CATSRERGIRYEQYF TGTGCCACCAGCAGAGAGAGGGGCATACGATACGAGCAGTACTTC
TRBJ1-2 many NA TRBV28 CASSLTRGPSNYGYTF TGTGCCAGCAGTTTAACCCGGGGGCCCTCTAACTATGGCTACACCTTC
TRBJ2-5 many TRBD1 TRBV28 CASSLSGGEKPQETQYF TGTGCCAGCAGTTTATCAGGGGGTGAAAAACCCCAAGAGACCCAGTACTTC
TRBJ2-7 few NA TRBV27 CASSFSSDYEQYF TGTGCCAGCAGTTTCAGCTCGGACTACGAGCAGTACTTC
TRBJ1-5 many NA TRBV15 CATSSGDVEPQHF TGTGCCACCAGCAGTGGGGATGTGGAGCCCCAGCATTTT
TRBJ1-1 many TRBD1 TRBV4-3 CASSPSTGSMNTEAFF TGCGCCAGCAGCCCCTCGACAGGGTCCATGAACACTGAAGCTTTCTTT
TRBJ2-1 many TRBD2 TRBV4-1 CASPGTSWNEQFF TGCGCCAGTCCAGGGACTAGCTGGAATGAGCAGTTCTTC
TRBJ2-7 many NA TRBV29-1 CSVAGRPDEQYF TGCAGCGTCGCCGGCCGCCCCGACGAGCAGTACTTC
TRBJ2-7 few NA TRBV30 CAWTGLGEQYF TGTGCCTGGACAGGGTTAGGCGAGCAGTACTTC
TRBJ2-1 many NA TRBV10-3 CATRSEEQFF TGTGCCACCAGGTCGGAGGAGCAGTTCTTC
TRBJ2-7 many NA TRBV7-8 CASSLAETYEQYF TGTGCCAGCAGCTTAGCAGAGACCTACGAGCAGTACTTC
TRBJ2-7 many NA TRBV7-9 CASSSLSYEQYF TGTGCCAGCAGCTCCCTTTCGTACGAGCAGTACTTC
TRBJ2-7 NA TRBD2 TRBV7-2 CASSFSGTSSYEQYF TGTGCCAGCAGCTTCTCCGGGACTAGCAGTTACGAGCAGTACTTC
TRBJ2-2 many NA TRBV27 CASSFYGGTNTGELFF TGTGCCAGCAGTTTTTACGGCGGGACCAACACCGGGGAGCTGTTTTTT
TRBJ2-7 many NA TRBV6-1 CASRRGTSYEQYF TGTGCCAGCAGAAGGGGGACATCATACGAGCAGTACTTC
TRBJ2-1 few NA TRBV30 CAWRLDYNEQFF TGTGCCTGGAGACTAGACTACAATGAGCAGTTCTTC
TRBJ2-3 many NA TRBV7-6 CASSLGRRGTDTQYF TGTGCCAGCAGCTTAGGGCGTAGAGGCACAGATACGCAGTATTTT
TRBJ1-5 many TRBD1 TRBV28 CASSPPTGRSNQPQHF TGTGCCAGCAGCCCACCGACAGGGAGAAGCAATCAGCCCCAGCATTTT
TRBJ2-7 few TRBD2 TRBV7-2 CASSPGTSGRILYEQYF TGTGCCAGCAGCCCCGGGACTAGCGGGAGGATCCTCTACGAGCAGTACTTC
TRBJ2-3 many NA TRBV4-3 CASSQGEGPDTQYF TGCGCCAGCAGCCAAGGAGAGGGCCCAGATACGCAGTATTTT
TRBJ2-2 NA TRBD2 TRBV3-1 CASSRRGGLSVTGELFF TGTGCCAGCAGCCGCCGGGGGGGGCTATCAGTCACCGGGGAGCTGTTTTTT
TRBJ2-2 many NA TRBV6-2/TRBV6-3 CASSSVTDPLDTGELFF TGTGCCAGCAGTTCGGTGACAGACCCCCTCGACACCGGGGAGCTGTTTTTT
TRBJ2-5 NA TRBD2 TRBV20-1 CSARSAGGGQETQYF TGCAGTGCTAGGTCGGCGGGAGGAGGGCAAGAGACCCAGTACTTC
TRBJ2-5 many NA TRBV3-1 CASSQDLGHSGETQYF TGTGCCAGCAGCCAAGATCTTGGACACTCAGGAGAGACCCAGTACTTC
TRBJ2-7 few NA TRBV5-5 CASRDFPLGEQYF TGTGCCAGCAGGGACTTCCCTCTTGGGGAGCAGTACTTC
TRBJ1-5 many NA TRBV5-5 CASSWGQGPHQPQHF TGTGCCAGCAGCTGGGGGCAGGGCCCACACCAGCCCCAGCATTTT
TRBJ2-3 many NA TRBV20-1 CSASNWTATWDTQYF TGCAGTGCTTCGAATTGGACCGCGACATGGGATACGCAGTATTTT
TRBJ2-3 many NA TRBV5-1 CASSYSGVTDTQYF TGCGCCAGTTCCTATTCGGGCGTCACAGATACGCAGTATTTT
TRBJ2-5 NA TRBD2 TRBV5-5 CASSPMTSYQEAQYF TGTGCCAGCAGCCCAATGACTAGCTATCAAGAGGCCCAGTACTTC
TRBJ1-1 few NA TRBV5-1 CASSLGGGATEAFF TGCGCCAGCAGCTTGGGTGGCGGAGCTACTGAAGCTTTCTTT
TRBJ1-5 many TRBD1 TRBV4-1 CASSPGTGFSNQPQHF TGCGCCAGCAGCCCCGGGACAGGGTTTAGCAATCAGCCCCAGCATTTT
TRBJ2-1 many NA TRBV11-2 CASSPEDYQLQGEQFF TGTGCCAGCAGCCCCGAGGACTATCAACTGCAGGGTGAGCAGTTCTTC
TRBJ1-2 many NA TRBV4-3 CASSQETANYGYTF TGCGCCAGCAGCCAAGAGACAGCTAACTATGGCTACACCTTC
TRBJ2-1 many NA TRBV28 CASSENPSSYNEQFF TGTGCCAGCAGTGAGAACCCTAGCTCCTACAATGAGCAGTTCTTC
TRBJ2-7 many NA TRBV27 CASSLLGTNEQYF TGTGCCAGCAGTTTATTGGGGACCAACGAGCAGTACTTC